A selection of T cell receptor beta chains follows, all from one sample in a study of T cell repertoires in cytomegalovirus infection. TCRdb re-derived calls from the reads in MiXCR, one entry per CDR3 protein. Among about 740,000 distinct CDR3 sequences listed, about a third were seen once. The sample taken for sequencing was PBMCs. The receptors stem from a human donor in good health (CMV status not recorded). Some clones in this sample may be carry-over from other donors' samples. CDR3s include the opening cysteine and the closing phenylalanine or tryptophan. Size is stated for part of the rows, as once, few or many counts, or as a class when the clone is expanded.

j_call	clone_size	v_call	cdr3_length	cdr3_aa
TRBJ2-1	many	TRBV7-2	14	CASSRDQRANEQFF
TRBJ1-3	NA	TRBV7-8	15	CASSADRNSGNTIYF
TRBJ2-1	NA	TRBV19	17	CASSIIAWGASYNEQFF
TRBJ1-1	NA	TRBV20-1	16	CSSRDLWGRKGTEAFF
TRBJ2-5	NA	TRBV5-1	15	CASSLVGQGAETQYF
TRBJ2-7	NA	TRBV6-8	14	CASNVRGVTYEQYF
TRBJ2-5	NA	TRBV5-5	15	CASSSGGGVSETQYF
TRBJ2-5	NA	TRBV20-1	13	CSAPPGSQETQYF
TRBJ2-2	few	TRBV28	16	CASSLRAAPNTGELFF
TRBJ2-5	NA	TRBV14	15	CASSQPGTGEETQYF
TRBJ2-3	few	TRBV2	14	CASTPLLSTDTQYF
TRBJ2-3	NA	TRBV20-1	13	CSASARAADTQYF
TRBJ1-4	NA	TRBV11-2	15	CASSLAGRDNEKLFF
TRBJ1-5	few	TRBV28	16	CASSLGPGQGGQPQHF
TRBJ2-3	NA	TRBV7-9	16	CASSLERTGARDTQYF